One sample yielded the 28 T cell receptor beta chains listed below, sequenced in a study of molecular identifiers for immune sequencing clone quantification. MiXCR, applied by TCRdb to the PCR reads, yields one record per CDR3 protein. The table records hundreds of thousands of distinct CDR3 sequences, 20% of them present only once. Sequencing input: naive CD8+ T cells from blood, with Jurkat cell RNA spiked in. Subset defined: FACS-sorted CD8+CD4-CCR7+CD45RA+ naive T cells. The receptors originated from a human donor in good health. Some libraries in this study had Jurkat cell RNA spiked in.

The rearrangement uses TRBV13 and TRBJ1-1; 8 bases match TRBD1. Germline V CDR1 and CDR2: PRHDT, FYEKMQ (reference sequence). V was clipped by 7 bases and J by 2 bases; unmatched bases: 12. This CDR3 contains 16 residues. The CDR3 DNA reads as TGTGCCAGCAACAGTGCTGGACAGGGTCTCAACACTGAAGCTTTCTTT. Residues: CASNSAGQGLNTEAFF.

This clonotype was seen a handful of times. The rearrangement joins TRBV5-6 to TRBJ2-7; 8 bases map to TRBD1. Germline CDR1 SGHDT, CDR2 YYEEEE. With 4 bases clipped from V and 2 bases from J, the junction kept 8 bases outside the gene matches. The CDR3 totals 15 residues. The CDR3 region is CASSLDRGLPYEQYF. CDR3 nucleotides: TGTGCCAGCAGCCTAGACAGGGGATTACCCTACGAGCAGTACTTC.

Comments on this clonotype: This may be a read error, as it is one base from a much larger clone. This chain uses TRBV20-1 with TRBJ1-5; possibly TRBD1 for D (6 bases). Trimming removed 3 bases from V and 3 bases from J, with 15 bases in between. Germline V lookup: CDR1 DFQATT, CDR2 SNEGSKA (reference sequence). This CDR3 has 15 amino acids. CDR3 bases: TGCAGTGCTAGCACTCAGGGGTTTAACAATCAGCCCCAGCATTTT. It yields the protein CSASTQGFNNQPQHF.

This clonotype was detected only a few times. This may be a read error, as it is one base from a much larger clone. The J gene is TRBJ2-7, the V gene TRBV7-9, with TRBD2 matching 8 bases. This CDR3 comprises 16 residues. Germline CDR1 is SEHNR and CDR2 is FQNEAQ (reference sequence). The V segment lost 5 bases and the J segment 5 bases; nucleotides outside the gene matches: 14. The CDR3 reads CASSAPGGVERHEQYF. The CDR3 DNA reads TGTGCCAGCAGCGCGCCGGGGGGGGTCGAACGGCACGAGCAGTACTTC. The full variable domain, in which reference TRBV7-9 and TRBJ2-7 provide the parts outside the CDR3, is DTGVSQNPRHKITKRGQNVTFRCDPISEHNRLYWYRQTLGQGPEFLTYFQNEAQLEKSRLLSDRFSAERPKGSFSTLEIQRTEQGDSAMYLCASSAPGGVERHEQYFGPGTRLTVT.

The V and J genes are TRBV19 and TRBJ1-2, with D perhaps TRBD1 (6 bases). The germline V gene has CDR1 LNHDA and CDR2 SQIVND (reference sequence). CDR3 size: 15 residues. The V gene lost 4 bases and the J gene lost 0 bases, with 12 bases spanning the gap. The CDR3 bases are TGTGCCAGTAGTAGGGAGGACAGTCCTAACTATGGCTACACCTTC. Its protein is CASSREDSPNYGYTF.

This clonotype came up many times. J is TRBJ2-7 and V is TRBV6-2 or TRBV6-3; D remains ambiguous. Trimming cost V 0 bases and J 5 bases, with 5 bases left between them. The germline CDR1 and CDR2 sequences are MNHEY and SVGEGT. This CDR3 spans 12 amino acids. The CDR3 reads CASSYSWDEQYF. CDR3 nucleotide sequence: TGTGCCAGCAGTTACTCATGGGACGAGCAGTACTTC.

This clonotype was picked up many times. The junction departs from germline at one end; a sequencing error may be responsible. This chain joins TRBV5-6 and TRBJ1-1; tentatively, D is TRBD1 (5 bases). This CDR3 has 13 amino acids. Germline V lookup: CDR1 SGHDT, CDR2 YYEEEE. The DNA for the CDR3 is TGCGCCAGCAGCTTGATTGGGGGTACTGAAGCTTTCTTT. It codes for CASSLIGGTEAFF. Full variable domain (missing parts from reference TRBV5-6 and TRBJ1-1): DAGVTQSPTHLIKTRGQQVTLRCSPKSGHDTVSWYQQALGQGPQFIFQYYEEEERQRGNFPDRFSGHQFPNYSSELNVNALLLGDSALYLCASSLIGGTEAFFGQGTRLTVV.

This clonotype was detected many times. V is TRBV12-3 or TRBV12-4 and J is TRBJ2-3; TRBD2 agrees at 9 bases. Unmatched junction bases numbered 17, after V lost 6 bases and J lost 4 bases. CDR3 length equals 18 residues. The CDR3 DNA reads TGTGCCAGCAGCAACGCGGGGCTAGCGGGATTTAACGCAGATACGCAGTATTTT. As protein: CASSNAGLAGFNADTQYF.

The table lists this clonotype with many counts. The rearrangement joins TRBV25-1 to TRBJ1-2; D gene uncertain. Trimming left V 2 bases short and J 4 bases short, with 5 bases between. The germline V gene encodes CDR1 MGHDK and CDR2 SYGVNS. CDR3 size: 12 residues. This chain's CDR3 is CASSEGIYGYTF. CDR3 DNA: TGTGCCAGCAGTGAAGGAATCTATGGCTACACCTTC.

Comments on this clonotype: A much larger clone differs from this one at a single base, so this may be a read error. V usage is TRBV19 and J usage is TRBJ2-2; 7 bases are a match to TRBD1. The CDR3 covers 16 residues. CDR1 LNHDA and CDR2 SQIVND come from the germline V gene (reference sequence). CDR3 loop: CASRIHRGGNTGELLF. In nucleotides, the CDR3 is TGTGCCAGTAGAATTCACAGGGGTGGTAACACCGGGGAGCTGCTTTTT.

J is TRBJ2-7 and V is TRBV28; 8 nucleotides agree with TRBD1. The CDR3 runs to 15 residues. Germline trimming cut 5 bases from V and 4 bases from J; bases unmatched to any gene: 10. Germline CDR1 is MDHEN and CDR2 is SYDVKM. This CDR3 reads CASSPPGQANYEQYF. For the CDR3, the DNA is TGTGCCAGCAGTCCGCCGGGACAGGCGAATTACGAGCAGTACTTC.

The rearrangement uses TRBV20-1 and TRBJ2-3; D is perhaps TRBD2 (6 bases). The V gene's germline CDR1 is DFQATT and CDR2 SNEGSKA (reference sequence). The CDR3 spans 15 residues. Trimming shortened V by 6 bases and J by 3 bases, and 19 bases separated the two germline ends. The CDR3, as DNA: TGCAGTGCCACTCATACTAGCCCCAGTACAGATACGCAGTATTTT. Residues: CSATHTSPSTDTQYF.

This clonotype came up many times. The CDR3 spells CASDQDNSNQPQHF. The CDR3 region has the DNA TGTGCCAGTGACCAGGACAATAGCAATCAGCCCCAGCATTTT. The chain is built from TRBV19 and TRBJ1-5, with a weak D call TRBD1 (5 bases). The CDR3 length is 14 residues. V dropped 8 bases and J dropped 0 bases, with 11 bases sitting between them. Germline V gene data show CDR1 as LNHDA and CDR2 as SQIVND (reference sequence).

In this sample, this clonotype turned up many times. The chain is built from TRBV19 and TRBJ2-7; weak D call: TRBD1 (6 bases). The CDR3 extends over 15 amino acids. Germline V gene lookup returns CDR1 LNHDA and CDR2 SQIVND (reference sequence). V was clipped by 3 bases and J by 0 bases, with 12 bases between them. In DNA, the CDR3 is TGTGCCAGTAGTATCGGGACATACTCCTCCTACGAGCAGTACTTC. Translated, it gives CASSIGTYSSYEQYF.

This clonotype was counted at least ten times. The rearrangement links TRBV4-1 to TRBJ2-2, with D hard to call. Germline assignment: CDR1 MGHRA and CDR2 YSYEKL. The CDR3 extends over 16 amino acids. V was shortened by 0 bases and J by 3 bases, with 11 bases between the two germline ends. DNA of the CDR3: TGCGCCAGCAGCCAAGAAACTGCGGCTTACACCGGGGAGCTGTTTTTT. It codes for CASSQETAAYTGELFF.

The table lists this clonotype with many counts. The chain joins TRBV10-3 to TRBJ2-5; 8 positions match TRBD1. The trim removed 3 bases at V and 5 bases at J, leaving 2 bases unmatched. CDR3 length: 13 amino acids. Germline V lookup: CDR1 ENHRY, CDR2 SYGVKD. The CDR3 DNA reads as TGTGCCATCAGTGATACAGGGGGGGAGACCCAGTACTTC. Its translation: CAISDTGGETQYF.

This clonotype has a count of ten or more. V and J are TRBV7-9 and TRBJ2-2; weak D call: TRBD2 (5 bases). CDR1 SEHNR and CDR2 FQNEAQ come from the germline V gene (reference sequence). V dropped 5 bases and J dropped 4 bases, with 11 bases sitting between them. The CDR3 spans 14 residues. The CDR3 DNA sequence: TGTGCCAGCAGCCCCCTGAGCGGCACCGGGGAGCTGTTTTTT. This codes for CASSPLSGTGELFF.

This clonotype was seen at least ten times. The chain is built from TRBV28 and TRBJ2-3; 8 bases line up with TRBD1. Germline V gene data show CDR1 as MDHEN and CDR2 as SYDVKM. CDR3 length equals 17 residues. V lost 6 bases and J lost 0; bases outside the gene matches: 11. Here the CDR3 reads CASSRGVGQGSTDTQYF. CDR3 bases: TGTGCCAGCAGCCGGGGTGTCGGACAGGGCAGCACAGATACGCAGTATTTT. The entire variable domain, with the rest obtained from reference TRBV28 and TRBJ2-3, is as follows: DVKVTQSSRYLVKRTGEKVFLECVQDMDHENMFWYRQDPGLGLRLIYFSYDVKMKEKGDIPEGYSVSREKKERFSLILESASTNQTSMYLCASSRGVGQGSTDTQYFGPGTRLTVL.

Worth noting for this clonotype: This may arise from a read error, as a much more abundant clone is one base away. The chain employs TRBV24-1 and TRBJ2-7; no clear D gene. The CDR3 extends over 14 amino acids. The germline V gene has CDR1 KGHDR and CDR2 SFDVKD. The CDR3 sequence is CATSDFGVCYGQYF. The DNA of the CDR3 is TGTGCCACCAGTGATTTTGGGGTTTGCTACGGGCAGTACTTC.

This clonotype was counted ten times or more. The rearrangement joins TRBV7-2 to TRBJ2-1; D unclear. Germline-derived CDR1 and CDR2 are SGHTA and FQGNSA. Trimming pared 4 bases from V and 1 base from J, leaving 8 bases between. The CDR3 extends over 14 amino acids. The CDR3 reads CASSSRLSYNEQFF. CDR3 nucleotide sequence: TGTGCCAGCAGCTCTCGATTATCCTACAATGAGCAGTTCTTC.

With regard to this clonotype: This may be a read error, as it is one base from a much larger clone. This sequence joins TRBV5-3 and TRBJ2-3, with 8 bases matching TRBD2. Being an ORF, TRBV5-3 has a function that is uncertain. The CDR3 contains 14 residues. The CDR3 spells CASRAGGATGTQYF. The CDR3 bases are TGTGCCAGCAGGGCCGGGGGGGCGACAGGTACGCAGTATTTT.

There are many counts of this clonotype. The chain joins TRBV20-1 to TRBJ2-3; D is undetermined. The CDR3 spans 12 residues. The V and J ends lost 4 bases and 0 bases respectively, with 5 bases between them. Per the germline V gene, CDR1 is DFQATT and CDR2 is SNEGSKA (reference sequence). Here the CDR3 reads CSATASTDTQYF. CDR3 DNA sequence: TGCAGTGCTACTGCTAGCACAGATACGCAGTATTTT.

Ten or more counts support this clonotype. V and J are TRBV6-2 or TRBV6-3 and TRBJ2-2; D is ambiguous. This CDR3 has 15 residues. Germline V gene lookup returns CDR1 MNHEY and CDR2 SVGEGT. Trimming pared 7 bases from V and 4 bases from J, leaving 16 bases between. CDR3 sequence (DNA): TGTGCCAGCAATTCTGTCGTAGCATTCACCGGGGAGCTGTTTTTT. Encoded protein: CASNSVVAFTGELFF.

Concerning this clonotype: This could be a read error, since a much larger clone is one nucleotide away. The CDR3 DNA reads TGTGCCAGCAGTTGCTCGTCCGAAGACCCAAGGAATGCCCAGCATTTT. Translation gives CASSCSSEDPRNAQHF. The V gene is TRBV6-2 or TRBV6-3, the J gene TRBJ1-5, with D unclear. The V gene's germline CDR1 is MNHEY and CDR2 SVGEGT. This CDR3 comprises 16 residues. V lost 4 bases and J lost 11, with 24 bases in between.

Many counts were recorded for this clonotype. This chain uses TRBV7-9 with TRBJ2-7; 14 bases align to TRBD2. The CDR3 is made up of 16 amino acids. V lost 5 bases to trimming and J lost 3 bases; unmatched junction nucleotides: 6. Germline CDR1 reads SEHNR; CDR2 reads FQNEAQ (reference sequence). CDR3 residues: CASSGVGLAGVYEQYF. CDR3 in DNA: TGTGCCAGCAGCGGAGTGGGACTAGCGGGAGTCTACGAGCAGTACTTC.

This clonotype was observed a handful of times. The V and J genes are TRBV11-2 and TRBJ1-1; D is perhaps TRBD1 (5 bases). Germline V lookup: CDR1 SGHAT, CDR2 FQNNGV. There are 13 residues in the CDR3. Trimming left V 3 bases short and J 11 bases short, with 16 bases between. DNA of the CDR3: TGTGCCAGCAGCTTGGGGGGAGCCGCGTGGGCTTTCTTT. It yields the protein CASSLGGAAWAFF.

This clonotype was seen ten or more times. The chain uses TRBV24-1 and TRBJ1-5, with D possibly TRBD1 on 5 matching bases. Germline CDR1 is KGHDR and CDR2 is SFDVKD. The length of the CDR3 is 14 residues. Trimming pared 6 bases from V and 4 bases from J, leaving 12 bases between. The CDR3 loop is CATSRGGANQPQHF. The CDR3 region has the DNA TGTGCCACCAGTCGCGGGGGTGCTAATCAGCCCCAGCATTTT.

Notes on this clonotype: This clone may be a read error of a much larger clone one base away. The chain links TRBV5-1 to TRBJ1-1; weak D call: TRBD1 (6 bases). CDR1 is SGHRS and CDR2 is YFSETQ in the germline V gene. The V and J ends lost 1 base and 9 bases respectively, with 10 bases between them. The CDR3 consists of 12 residues. As DNA, the CDR3 is TGCGCCAGCAGCTTGACAGGGCTCAAAGCTTTCTTT. Translating it yields CASSLTGLKAFF.